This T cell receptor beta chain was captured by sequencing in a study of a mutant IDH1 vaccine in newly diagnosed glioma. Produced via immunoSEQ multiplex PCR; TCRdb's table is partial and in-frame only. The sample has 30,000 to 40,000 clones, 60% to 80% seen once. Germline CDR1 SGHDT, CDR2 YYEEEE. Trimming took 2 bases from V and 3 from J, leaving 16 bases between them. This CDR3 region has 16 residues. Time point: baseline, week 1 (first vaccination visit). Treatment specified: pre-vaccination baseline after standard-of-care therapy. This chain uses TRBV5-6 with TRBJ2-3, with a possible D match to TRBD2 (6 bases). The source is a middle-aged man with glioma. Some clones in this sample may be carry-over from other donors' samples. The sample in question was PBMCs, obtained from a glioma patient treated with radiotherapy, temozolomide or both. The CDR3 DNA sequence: TGTGCCAGCAGCTTTCTGGGACTCAAGGGGACAGATACGCAGTATTTT. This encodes CASSFLGLKGTDTQYF.